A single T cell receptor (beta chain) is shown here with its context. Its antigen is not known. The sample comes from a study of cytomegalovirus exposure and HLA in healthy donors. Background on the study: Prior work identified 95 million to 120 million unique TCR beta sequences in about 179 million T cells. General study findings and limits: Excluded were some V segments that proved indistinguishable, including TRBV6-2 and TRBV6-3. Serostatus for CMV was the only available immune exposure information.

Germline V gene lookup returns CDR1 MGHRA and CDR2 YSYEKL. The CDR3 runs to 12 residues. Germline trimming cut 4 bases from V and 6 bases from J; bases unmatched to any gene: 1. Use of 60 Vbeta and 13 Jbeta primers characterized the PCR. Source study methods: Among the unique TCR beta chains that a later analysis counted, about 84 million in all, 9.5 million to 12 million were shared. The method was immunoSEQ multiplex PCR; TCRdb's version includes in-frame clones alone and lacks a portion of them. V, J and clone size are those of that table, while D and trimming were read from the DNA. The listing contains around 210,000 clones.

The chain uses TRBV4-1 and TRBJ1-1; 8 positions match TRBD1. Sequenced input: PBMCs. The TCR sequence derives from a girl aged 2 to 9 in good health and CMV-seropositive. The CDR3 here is CASSLDRAEAFF. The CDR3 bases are TGCGCCAGCAGCCTGGACAGGGCTGAAGCTTTCTTT.